The clone carrying this TCR beta chain showed up just a few times. The antigen remains unidentified. Using RNA template, CDR3s of TCR alpha and beta were amplified with iRepertoire arm-PCR. Tissue mRNA or PBMC total RNA, about 90-450 ng, went into one-step reverse transcription and amplification. One entry per CDR3 protein, called by TCRdb with MiXCR from the multiplex PCR reads. The sample yields around 190,000 distinct CDR3 sequences, about 32% seen once. This sample is drawn from a study of glioma-infiltrating T cells. Broader study findings: CDR3 overlap between tissue and blood was very small. Tissue-blood divergence was below expectation in non-neoplastic patients, above in gliomas.

The CDR3 consists of 19 residues. The germline V gene has CDR1 SGHTA and CDR2 FQGNSA. The V gene end was trimmed by 2 bases and the J gene end by 5 bases; junction bases not matched to a gene: 17. The TCR sequence derives from a human donor with low-grade glioma or glioblastoma, undergoing nonglioma brain surgery, or in good health (not recorded which). The sequenced sample consisted of glioma tissue, nonneoplastic brain tissue, or PBMCs (not recorded which). This sequence joins TRBV7-2 and TRBJ2-1, with TRBD2 identical over 8 bases. Written as DNA, the CDR3 is TGTGCCAGCAGCTTAAGGAGCAGCGGGAGTGGTGGGTGGGACAATGAGCAGTTCTTC. This gives the protein CASSLRSSGSGGWDNEQFF.